One sample yielded the 27 T cell receptor beta chains listed below, sequenced in a study of blood T cell repertoires in COVID-19. The assay was immunoSEQ multiplex PCR, and TCRdb's table has in-frame clones only and misses some. The profile shows tens of thousands of clones, 86% of them singletons. Sequenced sample: peripheral blood. The receptors were gathered from a man aged 60-69 years with acute or convalescent COVID-19.

This clone came up once. The chain couples TRBV6-7 to TRBJ2-7; tentative D call: TRBD2 (6 bases). TRBV6-7 counts as an open reading frame of uncertain function. V dropped 1 base and J dropped 7 bases, with 14 bases sitting between them. The CDR3 length is 14 residues. The CDR3 reads CASSYYRFAGEQYF. CDR3 sequence (DNA): TGTGCCAGCAGTTACTATAGGTTTGCGGGAGAGCAGTACTTC.

The chain has TRBV6-5 and TRBJ2-3; TRBD2 is a possible D gene (6 bases). The CDR3 is 14 amino acids. V gave up 2 bases and J gave up 4 bases, with 10 bases separating them. Germline V gene lookup returns CDR1 MNHEY and CDR2 SVGAGI. The CDR3 sequence: CASSYRRGADTQYF. DNA of the CDR3: TGTGCCAGCAGTTACCGGCGGGGAGCAGATACGCAGTATTTT.

CDR3 in DNA: TGTGCCAGCCGCCCCCAGTCCGGGACAGGAATCCTTGAGCAGTACTTC. Amino acids: CASRPQSGTGILEQYF. This rearrangement joins TRBV27 to TRBJ2-7, with 8 bases fitting TRBD1. CDR3 size: 16 residues. Germline assignment: CDR1 MNHEY and CDR2 SMNVEV (reference sequence). V trimming: 8 bases; J trimming: 7 bases; junction bases outside the gene matches: 19.

The sample holds one count of this clone. The rearrangement links TRBV10-2 to TRBJ2-2; perhaps TRBD2 as D (5 bases). Germline V lookup: CDR1 WSHSY, CDR2 SAAADI. Trimming removed 8 bases from V and 5 bases from J, with 12 bases in between. The CDR3 spans 13 residues. CDR3 coding DNA: TGCGCCAGCTTTCGAGGGAGTACCGGGGAGCTGTTTTTT. Its protein product is CASFRGSTGELFF.

The rearrangement joins TRBV6-1 to TRBJ2-1; possible D gene TRBD1, 6 bases. Trimming left V 2 bases short and J 4 bases short, with 12 bases between. The CDR3 runs to 15 residues. CDR1 and CDR2 (germline): MNHNS, SASEGT. The CDR3 coding sequence is TGTGCCAGCAGTGAATCTGGACAGAGTTACAATGAGCAGTTCTTC. This codes for CASSESGQSYNEQFF.

The chain recombines TRBV19 with TRBJ2-1, with TRBD2 identical over 10 bases. The V and J ends lost 3 bases and 9 bases, in that order; junction bases with no gene match: 8. The CDR3 spans 15 residues. Germline lookup yields CDR1 LNHDA and CDR2 SQIVND (reference sequence). CDR3 DNA sequence: TGTGCCAGTAGTATCCGGCTAGCGGGAGAGGGTGAGCAGTTCTTC. It codes for CASSIRLAGEGEQFF.

The chain combines TRBV28 with TRBJ1-4, with D perhaps TRBD1 (5 bases). Germline V gene lookup returns CDR1 MDHEN and CDR2 SYDVKM. V lost 2 bases and J 4 bases, leaving 14 bases between the germline ends. The length of the CDR3 is 16 residues. CDR3 nucleotide sequence: TGTGCCAGCAGTTTAGGGGCAGGGAGGGTTAATGAAAAACTGTTTTTT. It is translated as CASSLGAGRVNEKLFF.

The chain couples TRBV4-2 to TRBJ2-1, with a weak D call TRBD1 (6 bases). This CDR3 is 15 amino acids long. From germline, CDR1 is LGHNA and CDR2 YNFKEQ. Trimming shortened V by 1 base and J by 9 bases, and 16 bases separated the two germline ends. The CDR3: CASSQGIAGRGEQFF. The CDR3 DNA sequence: TGTGCCAGCAGCCAAGGGATCGCCGGCAGGGGTGAGCAGTTCTTC.

On this clone: One end of the junction does not line up with germline, which may come from a read error. The chain is built from TRBV6-5 and TRBJ2-3, with 10 bases matching TRBD1. The germline V gene has CDR1 MNHEY and CDR2 SVGAGI. CDR3 length: 14 residues. CDR3 sequence: CASRETGGTNTQYF. The CDR3, as DNA: TGTGCCAGCAGAGAGACAGGGGGCACAAATACGCAGTATTTT.

Note on this clone: Other DNA variants within this sample encode the same CDR3. This rearrangement joins TRBV19 to TRBJ2-1; D is uncertain. Between the trimmed V and J ends, which lost 8 bases and 4 bases, there was a span of 9 bases. The germline CDR1 and CDR2 sequences are LNHDA and SQIVND (reference sequence). The CDR3 contains 12 residues. The CDR3 nucleotides are TGTGCCAGTGGCGGAGCATACAATGAGCAGTTCTTC. It translates to CASGGAYNEQFF.

The chain combines TRBV18 with TRBJ1-5; weak D call: TRBD1 (5 bases). The germline V gene has CDR1 KGHSH and CDR2 LQKENI. The V and J ends lost 1 base and 4 bases respectively, with 8 bases between them. The length of the CDR3 is 14 residues. In DNA, the CDR3 is TGTGCCAGCTCACCACAGCAGGGAAATCAGCCCCAGCATTTT. Protein sequence: CASSPQQGNQPQHF.

The chain carries TRBV20-1 and TRBJ2-5, with TRBD2 matching over 9 bases. Unmatched junction bases numbered 10, after V lost 3 bases and J lost 5 bases. The length of the CDR3 is 15 residues. From germline, CDR1 is DFQATT and CDR2 SNEGSKA (reference sequence). This CDR3 reads CSASMVAGVGETQYF. In DNA form, the CDR3 reads TGCAGTGCTAGTATGGTAGCGGGAGTAGGTGAGACCCAGTACTTC.

The CDR3 here is CASSLKGDQPQHF. The CDR3 DNA reads as TGTGCCAGCAGTTTGAAGGGGGATCAGCCCCAGCATTTT. The chain couples TRBV6-5 to TRBJ1-5; tentatively, D is TRBD1 (6 bases). CDR3 length: 13 amino acids. V was trimmed by 4 bases and J by 5 bases, leaving 9 bases between them. Germline CDR1 is MNHEY and CDR2 is SVGAGI.

The chain links TRBV28 to TRBJ2-5; 11 bases fit TRBD1. The trim removed 5 bases at V and 12 bases at J, leaving 11 bases unmatched. The length of the CDR3 is 14 residues. CDR1 and CDR2 (germline): MDHEN, SYDVKM. The CDR3 spells CASSLGTGGRRKYF. CDR3 DNA sequence: TGTGCCAGCAGTCTTGGGACAGGGGGACGTAGAAAGTACTTC. The full variable domain, its missing parts supplied by reference TRBV28 and TRBJ2-5, is DVKVTQSSRYLVKRTGEKVFLECVQDMDHENMFWYRQDPGLGLRLIYFSYDVKMKEKGDIPEGYSVSREKKERFSLILESASTNQTSMYLCASSLGTGGRRKYFGPGTRLLVL.

The chain couples TRBV9 to TRBJ1-6, with 8 nucleotides matching TRBD1. The CDR3 loop spans 15 amino acids. The V segment lost 2 bases and the J segment 7 bases; nucleotides outside the gene matches: 5. CDR1 and CDR2 from the germline V gene are SGDLS and YYNGEE. The chain's CDR3 is CASSVQGAKNSPLHF. DNA of the CDR3: TGTGCCAGCAGCGTTCAGGGGGCGAAGAATTCACCCCTCCACTTT.

The chain links TRBV27 to TRBJ2-2, with 9 bases lining up with TRBD2. The CDR3 consists of 18 residues. V was pared by 1 base and J by 10 bases, with 16 bases of the junction left unmatched. Germline assignment: CDR1 MNHEY and CDR2 SMNVEV (reference sequence). The DNA for the CDR3 is TGTGCCAGCAGTTTATTCTTCCCGGCGGGAGGGCGCTCTCCGGAGCTGTTTTTT. Translation: CASSLFFPAGGRSPELFF.

The chain employs TRBV20-1 and TRBJ1-4; TRBD1 aligns across 7 bases. The CDR3 extends over 17 amino acids. With V trimmed by 3 bases and J by 5 bases, 15 bases remained unmatched. The germline CDR1 and CDR2 sequences are DFQATT and SNEGSKA (reference sequence). CDR3: CSASNPRKGQRNEKLFF. The DNA for the CDR3 is TGCAGTGCTAGTAATCCGCGAAAGGGACAGAGAAATGAAAAACTGTTTTTT.

Details on this clone: One junction end does not reproduce the germline sequence, and a read error may be involved. The chain joins TRBV4-1 to TRBJ2-2; tentative D call: TRBD2 (6 bases). This CDR3 comprises 14 residues. Germline lookup yields CDR1 MGHRA and CDR2 YSYEKL. The CDR3 region has the DNA TGCGCCAGCAGCCAAGATCCTGGTCCCGGGGGGCTGTTTTTT. Translated, it gives CASSQDPGPGGLFF.

The chain combines TRBV7-2 with TRBJ2-2, with 9 bases that match TRBD1. CDR1 and CDR2 from the germline V gene are SGHTA and FQGNSA. V lost 0 bases to trimming and J lost 4 bases; unmatched junction nucleotides: 3. The CDR3 is made up of 16 amino acids. The CDR3: CASSLAVTGGTGELFF. CDR3 sequence (DNA): TGTGCCAGCAGCTTAGCTGTGACAGGGGGCACCGGGGAGCTGTTTTTT.

The chain couples TRBV2 to TRBJ2-2, with D unclear. The germline CDR1 and CDR2 sequences are SNHLY and FYNNEI. Trimming stripped 3 bases from V and 0 bases from J, with 8 bases between. The CDR3 is made up of 15 amino acids. CDR3 loop: CASSEASANTGELFF. The CDR3 DNA reads TGTGCCAGCAGTGAGGCCAGCGCGAACACCGGGGAGCTGTTTTTT.

The chain links TRBV6-2 or TRBV6-3 to TRBJ2-1; 9 nucleotides line up with TRBD2. Germline CDR1 MNHEY, CDR2 SVGEGT. The junction had 6 bases not matched to a gene; V was cut back by 2 bases and J by 7 bases. The CDR3 is 15 amino acids. The CDR3 is CASSYGGGGRNEQFF. The CDR3 DNA follows: TGTGCCAGCAGTTACGGCGGGGGGGGTAGGAATGAGCAGTTCTTC.

The chain combines TRBV10-3 with TRBJ1-5; TRBD1 matches 7 bases. Trimming took 0 bases from V and 0 from J; bases not matched to a gene: 8. Germline CDR1 and CDR2: ENHRY and SYGVKD. The CDR3 covers 18 residues. CDR3 loop: CAISESKTGRYSNQPQHF. DNA for the CDR3: TGTGCCATCAGTGAGTCTAAGACAGGGAGGTATAGCAATCAGCCCCAGCATTTT.

This clone was seen a handful of times. In nucleotides, the CDR3 is TGTGCCAGCAGCTTAGCGGCAGGGGGCGGTACTGAAGCTTTCTTT. Protein: CASSLAAGGGTEAFF. This rearrangement joins TRBV7-2 to TRBJ1-1, with TRBD1 matching 8 bases. There are 15 residues in the CDR3. The trim removed 0 bases at V and 5 bases at J, leaving 5 bases unmatched. In germline, CDR1 is SGHTA, CDR2 FQGNSA. Based on the CDR3 plus reference TRBV7-2 and TRBJ1-1, the full variable domain is GAGVSQSPSNKVTEKGKDVELRCDPISGHTALYWYRQSLGQGLEFLIYFQGNSAPDKSGLPSDRFSAERTGGSVSTLTIQRTQQEDSAVYLCASSLAAGGGTEAFFGQGTRLTVV.

V usage is TRBV18 and J usage is TRBJ2-5; possible D gene TRBD2, 7 bases. V was pared by 3 bases and J by 7 bases, with 15 bases between. The V gene's germline CDR1 is KGHSH and CDR2 LQKENI. The CDR3 has 14 amino acids. CDR3 nucleotides: TGTGCCAGCTCACCGGAGGCGGGGGCCGGGACCCAGTACTTC. Protein: CASSPEAGAGTQYF.

The chain joins TRBV11-2 to TRBJ1-1; 7 positions agree with TRBD1. J lost 3 bases, V lost 0 bases, and 7 bases had no gene match. Germline V gene lookup returns CDR1 SGHAT and CDR2 FQNNGV. This CDR3 is built from 16 residues. CDR3 in amino acids: CASSLDLGGEDTEAFF. CDR3 in DNA: TGTGCCAGCAGCTTAGATCTAGGGGGCGAGGACACTGAAGCTTTCTTT.

The chain has TRBV6-4 and TRBJ2-2, with 9 bases matching TRBD2. The V gene's germline CDR1 is MRHNA and CDR2 SNTAGT. The CDR3 runs 21 residues. Germline trimming cut 2 bases from V and 4 bases from J; bases unmatched to any gene: 20. The CDR3 loop reads CASSDPQGIMSAGGGTGELFF. The CDR3 DNA is TGTGCCAGCAGTGACCCCCAGGGGATAATGTCGGCGGGGGGGGGCACCGGGGAGCTGTTTTTT.

The V gene is TRBV5-1, the J gene TRBJ2-3; 8 bases fit TRBD2. In germline, CDR1 is SGHRS, CDR2 YFSETQ. J gave up 1 base and V 2 bases, and 3 bases lay outside the gene matches. The CDR3 length is 15 residues. The CDR3 bases are TGCGCCAGCAGCTTTACGCGGGGGGGCACAGATACGCAGTATTTT. Its translation is CASSFTRGGTDTQYF. The full variable domain, with the rest looked up from reference TRBV5-1 and TRBJ2-3, is KAGVTQTPRYLIKTRGQQVTLSCSPISGHRSVSWYQQTPGQGLQFLFEYFSETQRNKGNFPGRFSGRQFSNSRSEMNVSTLELGDSALYLCASSFTRGGTDTQYFGPGTRLTVL.